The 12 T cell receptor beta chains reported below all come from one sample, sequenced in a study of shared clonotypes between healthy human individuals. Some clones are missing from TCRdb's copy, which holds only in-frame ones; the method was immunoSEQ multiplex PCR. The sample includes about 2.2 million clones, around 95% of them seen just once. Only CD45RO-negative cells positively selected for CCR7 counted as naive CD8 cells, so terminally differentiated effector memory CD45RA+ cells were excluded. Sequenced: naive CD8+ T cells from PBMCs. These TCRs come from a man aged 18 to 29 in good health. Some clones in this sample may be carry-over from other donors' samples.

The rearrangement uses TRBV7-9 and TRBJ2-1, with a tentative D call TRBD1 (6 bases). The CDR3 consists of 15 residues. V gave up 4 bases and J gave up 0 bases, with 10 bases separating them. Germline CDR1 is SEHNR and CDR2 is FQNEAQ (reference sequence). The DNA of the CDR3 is TGTGCCAGCAGCTCACAGGGTAACTCCTACAATGAGCAGTTCTTC. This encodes CASSSQGNSYNEQFF.

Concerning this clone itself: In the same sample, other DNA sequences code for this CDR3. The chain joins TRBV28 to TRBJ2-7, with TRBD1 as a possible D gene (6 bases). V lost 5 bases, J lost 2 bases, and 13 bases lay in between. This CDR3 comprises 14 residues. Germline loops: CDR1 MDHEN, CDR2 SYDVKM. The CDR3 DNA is TGTGCCAGCAGTCTTCTACAGGGAACCTACGAGCAGTACTTC. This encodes CASSLLQGTYEQYF.

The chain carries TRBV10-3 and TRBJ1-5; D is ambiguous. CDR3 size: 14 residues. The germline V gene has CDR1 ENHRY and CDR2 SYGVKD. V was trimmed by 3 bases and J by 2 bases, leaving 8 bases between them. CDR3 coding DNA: TGTGCCATCAGTGACGCCCGAGGCAATCAGCCCCAGCATTTT. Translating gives CAISDARGNQPQHF.

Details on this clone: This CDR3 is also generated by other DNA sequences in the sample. The CDR3 protein is CASSVGGATYEQYF. As DNA, the CDR3 is TGTGCCAGCAGCGTAGGCGGCGCCACCTACGAGCAGTACTTC. The chain has TRBV9 and TRBJ2-7; D is undetermined. Trimming cost V 0 bases and J 2 bases, with 9 bases left between them. The CDR3 is 14 amino acids. Germline assignment: CDR1 SGDLS and CDR2 YYNGEE.

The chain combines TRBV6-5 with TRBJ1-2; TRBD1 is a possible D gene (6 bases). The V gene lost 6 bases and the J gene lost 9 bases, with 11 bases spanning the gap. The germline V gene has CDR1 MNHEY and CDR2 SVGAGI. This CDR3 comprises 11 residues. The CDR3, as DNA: TGTGCCAGCAGGATAGGGGGTAGCTACACCTTC. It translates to CASRIGGSYTF.

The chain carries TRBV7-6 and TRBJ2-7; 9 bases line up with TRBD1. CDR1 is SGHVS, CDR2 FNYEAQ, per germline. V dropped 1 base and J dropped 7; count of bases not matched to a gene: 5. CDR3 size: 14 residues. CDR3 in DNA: TGTGCCAGCAGCTTAGTGGGACAGGGAGGGGAGCAGTACTTC. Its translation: CASSLVGQGGEQYF.

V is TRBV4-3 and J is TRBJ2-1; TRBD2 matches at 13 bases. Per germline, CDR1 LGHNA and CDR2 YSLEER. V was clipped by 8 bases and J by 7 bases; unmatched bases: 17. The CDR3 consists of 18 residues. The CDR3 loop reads CASAKAWTSGGRGNEQFF. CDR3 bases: TGCGCCAGCGCAAAAGCATGGACTAGCGGGGGACGGGGGAATGAGCAGTTCTTC.

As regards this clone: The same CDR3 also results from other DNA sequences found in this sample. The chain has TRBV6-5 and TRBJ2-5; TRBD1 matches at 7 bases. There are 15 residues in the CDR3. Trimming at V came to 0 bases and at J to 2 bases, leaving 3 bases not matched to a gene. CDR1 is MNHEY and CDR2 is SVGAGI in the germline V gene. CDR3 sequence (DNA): TGTGCCAGCAGTTACTCGGACAGGCCTCAAGAGACCCAGTACTTC. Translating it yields CASSYSDRPQETQYF.

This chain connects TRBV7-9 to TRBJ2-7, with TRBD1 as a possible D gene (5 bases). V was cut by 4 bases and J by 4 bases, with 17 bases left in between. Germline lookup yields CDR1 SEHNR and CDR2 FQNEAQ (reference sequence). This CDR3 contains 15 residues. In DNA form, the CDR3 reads TGTGCCAGCAGCTCCGACAGCTTACCAATTTACGAGCAGTACTTC. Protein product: CASSSDSLPIYEQYF.

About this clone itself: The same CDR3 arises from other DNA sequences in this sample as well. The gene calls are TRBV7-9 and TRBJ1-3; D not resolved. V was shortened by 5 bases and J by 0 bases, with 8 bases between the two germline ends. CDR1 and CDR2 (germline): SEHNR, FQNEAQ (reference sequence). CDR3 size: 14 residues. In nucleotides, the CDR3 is TGTGCCAGCAGCCCATGGGACTCTGGAAACACCATATATTTT. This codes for CASSPWDSGNTIYF.

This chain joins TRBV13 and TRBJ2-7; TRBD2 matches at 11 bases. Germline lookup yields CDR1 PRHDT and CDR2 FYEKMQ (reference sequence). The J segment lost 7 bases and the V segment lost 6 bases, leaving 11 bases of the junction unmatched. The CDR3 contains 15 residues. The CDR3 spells CASSSHSGRAGEQYF. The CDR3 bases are TGTGCCAGCAGTTCTCATAGCGGGAGGGCCGGAGAGCAGTACTTC.

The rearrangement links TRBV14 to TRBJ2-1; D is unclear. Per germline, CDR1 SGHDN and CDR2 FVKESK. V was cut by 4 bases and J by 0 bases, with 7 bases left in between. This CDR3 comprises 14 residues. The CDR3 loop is CASSPLASYNEQFF. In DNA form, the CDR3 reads TGTGCCAGCAGCCCCCTTGCCTCCTACAATGAGCAGTTCTTC.